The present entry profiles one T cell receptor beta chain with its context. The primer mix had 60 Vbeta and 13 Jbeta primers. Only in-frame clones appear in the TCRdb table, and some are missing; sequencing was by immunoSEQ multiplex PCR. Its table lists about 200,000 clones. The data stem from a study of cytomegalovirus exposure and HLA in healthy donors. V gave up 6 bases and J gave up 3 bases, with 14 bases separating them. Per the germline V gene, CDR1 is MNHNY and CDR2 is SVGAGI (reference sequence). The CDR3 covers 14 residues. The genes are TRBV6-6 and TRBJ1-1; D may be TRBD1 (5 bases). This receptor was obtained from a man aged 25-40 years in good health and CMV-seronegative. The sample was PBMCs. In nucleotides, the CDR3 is TGTGCCAGCAGCGCTACCCAGGGATACACTGAAGCTTTCTTT. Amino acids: CASSATQGYTEAFF.